This T cell receptor beta chain was obtained from a study of breast tumors, draining lymph nodes, adjacent tissues. TCRdb itself ran the multiplex PCR reads through MiXCR, one entry per CDR3 protein. The sample has 33,000 or so distinct CDR3 sequences; roughly three fifths are singletons. Study observations and caveats: Tumors had less TCR diversity than lymph nodes, more than nontumor tissue. The lymph node origin of tumor T cells was framed as consistent with a hypothesis, not demonstrated. The data were judged consistent with most tumor T cells coming from lymph node and expanding in tumor.

The ends were cut back, 0 bases at V and 5 bases at J, with 11 bases in the middle. The CDR3 length is 15 residues. CDR1 and CDR2 (germline): SGHRS, YFSETQ. A note on this clonotype: What it binds is not known.

The sample taken for sequencing was breast tumor tissue. The chain couples TRBV5-1 to TRBJ2-2; TRBD1 is a possible D gene (5 bases). The origin of this receptor is a female donor with breast cancer. Some clones in this sample may be carry-over from other donors' samples. CDR3 sequence: CASSLEGYGTGELFF. CDR3 bases: TGCGCCAGCAGCTTGGAGGGGTATGGAACCGGGGAGCTGTTTTTT.